Included here is one TCR beta chain sequence, with context. The antigen is undetermined. The protocol was immunoSEQ multiplex PCR, while the TCRdb copy is restricted to in-frame clones and leaves out a portion. The sample yields 20,000 to 25,000 clones, about 73% seen once. CDR1 and CDR2 (germline): MDHEN, SYDVKM. Trimming left V 7 bases short and J 2 bases short, with 17 bases between. The CDR3 totals 15 residues. This sample is drawn from a study of radiotherapy plus CTLA-4 blockade in lung cancer. Study background: Across the patients, objective responses occurred in approximately 19%, and disease control in roughly 33%.

The study, taken as a whole, reports: Together with interferon-beta, which increased in serum after radiation, early dynamic changes in blood T cell clones were reportedly the best predictors of response.

Here the sequenced sample was peripheral blood, taken from a patient treated with radiotherapy plus ipilimumab. The chain uses TRBV28 and TRBJ2-5; a possible D gene is TRBD2 (7 bases). This clonotype was obtained from a human donor with non-small cell lung cancer who had stable disease on radiotherapy plus ipilimumab. The CDR3 region is CASTRGGDKQETQYF. CDR3 DNA: TGTGCCAGCACCCGAGGGGGGGATAAGCAAGAGACCCAGTACTTC.